The source of this T cell receptor (beta chain) is a study of blood T cell repertoires in COVID-19. At the level of the study: The analysed material was cDNA or gDNA that came from T cells, B-cell-depleted T cells, or PBMCs.

This table comes from immunoSEQ multiplex PCR, and its TCRdb copy is limited to in-frame clones, with some not included. The sample consists of more than 400,000 clones, about nine tenths of them appearing once. Germline V gene lookup returns CDR1 MGHRA and CDR2 YSYEKL. V lost 4 bases to trimming and J lost 7 bases, with 11 bases between them. CDR3 size: 13 residues. In this sample, this clone turned up once. The sequencing sample was made of PBMCs or T cells enriched from blood (not recorded which). This sequence joins TRBV4-1 and TRBJ1-5; D gene uncertain. The receptor's source is a woman younger than 35 who had recovered from COVID-19. Here the CDR3 DNA reads TGCGCCAGCAGCCCTCTAGATGGCCAGCCCCAGCATTTT. Translation: CASSPLDGQPQHF.